This T cell receptor beta chain stems from a study of low-dose radiotherapy and immunotherapy resistance in tumors. This clonotype showed up many times. The authors ran 15 to 25 PCR cycles to amplify TCRs with a constant-region primer and V-primer adapter. MiXCR, run by TCRdb on the reads, gives a single entry per CDR3 protein. Of about 47,000 distinct CDR3 sequences in the sample, 12% were seen once. The V end was cut by 2 bases, the J end by 2 bases, with 7 bases between. The CDR3 extends over 13 amino acids. Germline CDR1 is SGDLS and CDR2 is YYNGEE. Time point defined: before trial treatment. Donors were given nivolumab, ipilimumab, aspirin, low-dose cyclophosphamide and low-dose radiotherapy.

This clonotype originated in a female donor with ovarian cancer. Sequenced material: PBMCs, taken before treatment. V gene TRBV9 combines with J gene TRBJ1-2; weak D call: TRBD1 (5 bases). The CDR3, as DNA: TGTGCCAGCAGCGTCCGGGACAACTATGGCTACACCTTC. Encoded protein: CASSVRDNYGYTF.